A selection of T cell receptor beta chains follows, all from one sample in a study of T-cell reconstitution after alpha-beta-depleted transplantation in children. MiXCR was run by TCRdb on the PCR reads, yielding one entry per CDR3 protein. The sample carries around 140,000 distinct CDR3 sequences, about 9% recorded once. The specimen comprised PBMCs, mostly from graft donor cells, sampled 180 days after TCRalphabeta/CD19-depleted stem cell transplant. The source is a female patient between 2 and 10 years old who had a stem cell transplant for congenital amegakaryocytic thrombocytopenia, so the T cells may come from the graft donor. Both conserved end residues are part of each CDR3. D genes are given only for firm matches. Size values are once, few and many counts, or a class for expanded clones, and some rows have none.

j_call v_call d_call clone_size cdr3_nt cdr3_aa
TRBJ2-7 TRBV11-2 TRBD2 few TGTGCCAGCAGCTCGCTAGCGGGCCACTACGAGCAGTACTTC CASSSLAGHYEQYF
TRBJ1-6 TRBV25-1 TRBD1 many TGTGCCAGCAGTGACCCTACAGGGGACGGGAATTCACCCCTCCACTTT CASSDPTGDGNSPLHF
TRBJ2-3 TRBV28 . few TGTGCCAGCAGTTTAGTCCCCATCACTAGCACAGATACGCAGTATTTT CASSLVPITSTDTQYF
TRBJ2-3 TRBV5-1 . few TGCGCCAGCAGCTTGGTCTACTTCACAGATACGCAGTATTTT CASSLVYFTDTQYF
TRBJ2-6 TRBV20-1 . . TGCAGTGCTAGTATTCTGGTAACAGACTCTGGGGCCAACGTCCTGACTTTC CSASILVTDSGANVLTF
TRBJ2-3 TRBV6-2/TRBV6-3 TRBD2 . TGTGCCAGCAGCCAGGGGACTAGCGGATATCGCACAGATACGCAGTATTTT CASSQGTSGYRTDTQYF
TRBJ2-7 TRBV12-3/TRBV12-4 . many TGTGCCAGCACGGACTGGGCCTACGAGCAGTACTTC CASTDWAYEQYF
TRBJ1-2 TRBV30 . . TGTGCCTGGAGTGCGACCCACTATGGCTACACCTTC CAWSATHYGYTF
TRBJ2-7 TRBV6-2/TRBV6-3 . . TGTGCCAGCAGTTACTCATTCAGCATTATATCCTACGAGCAGTACTTC CASSYSFSIISYEQYF
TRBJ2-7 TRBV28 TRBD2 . TGTGCCAGCGGCGGGGGGTACGAGCAGTACTTC CASGGGYEQYF
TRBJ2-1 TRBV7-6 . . TGTGCCAGCAGCTTAGCGTACCTCTACAATGAGCAGTTCTTC CASSLAYLYNEQFF
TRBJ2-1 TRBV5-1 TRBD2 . TGCGCCAGCAGCTTGGTAGCGGGTTCCCCCTACAATGAGCAGTTCTTC CASSLVAGSPYNEQFF
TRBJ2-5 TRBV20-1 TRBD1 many TGCAGTGCTACCTCCGGGACAGGGGAAGAGACCCAGTACTTC CSATSGTGEETQYF
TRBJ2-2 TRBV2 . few TGTGCCAGCAGCCGCTCGAAAAATAGCCGAAACACCGGGGAGCTGTTTTTT CASSRSKNSRNTGELFF
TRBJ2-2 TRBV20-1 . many TGCAGTGGACTAAAGGGGGACACCGGGGAGCTGTTTTTT CSGLKGDTGELFF
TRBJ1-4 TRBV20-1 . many TGCAGTGCGGGGTGGGCTAATGAAAAACTGTTTTTT CSAGWANEKLFF
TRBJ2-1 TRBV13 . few TGTGCCAGCAGCTTATCGGTTTGGAAGAAAGACAATGAGCAGTTCTTC CASSLSVWKKDNEQFF
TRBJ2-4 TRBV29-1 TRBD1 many TGCAGCGTTTTCGTCAGGGGGCTAGCCAAAAACATTCAGTACTTC CSVFVRGLAKNIQYF
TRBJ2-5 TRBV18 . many TGTGCCAGCTCACCACCGTGGGGGGAAGAGACCCAGTACTTC CASSPPWGEETQYF
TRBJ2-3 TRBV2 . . TGTGCCAGCAGTGAAATTAGTCCCACAGATACGCAGTATTTT CASSEISPTDTQYF
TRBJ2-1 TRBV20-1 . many TGCAGTGCCCTGAGACTAGGAGGGGGACTCTTC CSALRLGGGLF
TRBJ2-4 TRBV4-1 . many TGCGCCAGCAGCCAAGGGGGCATACTAGCCAAAAACATTCAGTACTTC CASSQGGILAKNIQYF
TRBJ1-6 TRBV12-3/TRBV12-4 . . TGTGCCAGCAGTCCTGGGACCCTACGTAGTTCACCCCTCCACTTT CASSPGTLRSSPLHF
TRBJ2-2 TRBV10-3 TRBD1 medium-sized TGTGCCGTCCGGGACAGAAACACCGGGGAGCTGTTTTTT CAVRDRNTGELFF
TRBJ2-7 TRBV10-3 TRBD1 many TGTGCCATCAGTGGGACAGGGGATACCTACGAGCAGTACTTC CAISGTGDTYEQYF
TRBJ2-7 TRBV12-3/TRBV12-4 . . TGTGCCAGCAGTCCAACCCCCTACGAGCAGTACTTC CASSPTPYEQYF